This T cell receptor (beta chain) was profiled in a study of patients and donors after allogeneic stem cell transplantation. TCRdb re-analysed the RT-PCR reads in MiXCR, keeping a single row per CDR3 protein. The repertoire holds some 60,000 distinct CDR3 sequences, with about an eighth as singletons. This clonotype has a handful of counts. Material: blood, either unsorted or a sorted T cell fraction (not recorded which). The clonotype was recovered from a human donor who was either an allogeneic HSCT recipient or a stem cell or donor lymphocyte infusion donor (not recorded which). It is not recorded whose cells these are; they may come from a transplant donor.

CDR3: CATSQGEKAYEQYF. CDR3 nucleotides: TGTGCCACCTCTCAGGGGGAGAAAGCCTACGAGCAGTACTTC. The V gene is TRBV2, the J gene TRBJ2-7, with 7 bases matching TRBD1. Trimming at V came to 10 bases and at J to 2 bases, leaving 11 bases not matched to a gene. Germline-derived CDR1 and CDR2 are SNHLY and FYNNEI. The length of the CDR3 is 14 residues.